The next 28 T cell receptor beta chains were all read from a single sample in a study of blood T cell repertoires in COVID-19. Profiled with immunoSEQ multiplex PCR; TCRdb holds only in-frame clones, not every one. In the table there are some 220,000 clones, 84% of which are singletons. Specimen: peripheral blood. The receptors shown here come from a man aged 45 to 65 with active or convalescent COVID-19.

The V gene is TRBV6-5, the J gene TRBJ1-1; D gene unclear. V lost 0 bases, J lost 3 bases, and 11 bases lay in between. The CDR3 contains 15 residues. In germline, CDR1 is MNHEY, CDR2 SVGAGI. CDR3 nucleotides: TGTGCCAGCAGTTACTCGAACCCGAGATACACTGAAGCTTTCTTT. Its protein product is CASSYSNPRYTEAFF.

This chain links TRBV28 with TRBJ1-2; 9 bases align to TRBD1. Per the germline V gene, CDR1 is MDHEN and CDR2 is SYDVKM. V lost 7 bases and J lost 5; bases outside the gene matches: 8. CDR3 size: 14 residues. The CDR3 reads CASIPGTGRYGYTF. The CDR3 nucleotides read TGTGCCAGCATCCCTGGGACAGGGAGATATGGCTACACCTTC.

The chain has TRBV2 and TRBJ1-4, with 11 bases lining up with TRBD1. The V and J ends lost 6 bases and 7 bases, in that order; junction bases with no gene match: 13. Germline CDR1 reads SNHLY; CDR2 reads FYNNEI. This CDR3 spans 17 amino acids. This CDR3 is CASRLPATGTGGEKLFF. DNA for the CDR3: TGTGCCAGCAGACTCCCCGCGACCGGGACAGGGGGTGAAAAACTGTTTTTT.

The gene calls are TRBV7-9 and TRBJ1-3; D possibly corresponds to TRBD1 (5 bases). This CDR3 contains 14 residues. The germline CDR1 and CDR2 sequences are SEHNR and FQNEAQ (reference sequence). V lost 9 bases, J lost 7 bases, and 19 bases lay in between. CDR3: CASGAGGVANTIYF. Written as DNA, the CDR3 is TGTGCCAGTGGGGCAGGCGGGGTGGCGAACACCATATATTTT.

This chain links TRBV11-2 with TRBJ1-6; TRBD1 matches at 7 bases. Germline V CDR1 and CDR2: SGHAT, FQNNGV. The CDR3 consists of 17 residues. Trimming cost V 0 bases and J 10 bases; bases outside gene matches: 12. CDR3 coding DNA: TGTGCCAGCAGCTTAGATCAGGGGGGCGCCACCAGGTCACCCCTCCACTTT. It codes for CASSLDQGGATRSPLHF. The full variable domain, rest sourced from reference TRBV11-2 and TRBJ1-6, is EAGVAQSPRYKIIEKRQSVAFWCNPISGHATLYWYQQILGQGPKLLIQFQNNGVVDDSQLPKDRFSAERLKGVDSTLKIQPAKLEDSAVYLCASSLDQGGATRSPLHFGNGTRLTVT.

The chain is built from TRBV5-1 and TRBJ2-5; 9 bases map to TRBD1. The CDR3 extends over 14 amino acids. After removal of 2 bases from V and 5 bases from J, the junction contained 4 bases not matched to a gene. The germline CDR1 and CDR2 sequences are SGHRS and YFSETQ. The chain's CDR3 is CASSLPTGGETQYF. CDR3 nucleotides: TGCGCCAGCAGCTTACCGACAGGGGGGGAGACCCAGTACTTC.

This clone was recorded at least ten times. V is TRBV6-6 and J is TRBJ2-2; 8 nucleotides match TRBD2. The CDR3 covers 16 residues. Germline V lookup: CDR1 MNHNY, CDR2 SVGAGI (reference sequence). Trimming took 1 base from V and 5 from J; bases not matched to a gene: 6. As DNA, the CDR3 is TGTGCCAGCAGTTACTTGGGTAGCGGGGATACCGGGGAGCTGTTTTTT. This sequence encodes CASSYLGSGDTGELFF.

The rearrangement joins TRBV2 to TRBJ2-3, with D perhaps matching TRBD1 (5 bases). The V end was cut by 1 base, the J end by 3 bases, with 11 bases between. Germline CDR1 reads SNHLY; CDR2 reads FYNNEI. The CDR3 extends over 15 amino acids. The CDR3 DNA is TGTGCCAGCAGTGAAGAGGGGTTCAGGACAGATACGCAGTATTTT. Translated: CASSEEGFRTDTQYF.

The rearrangement joins TRBV7-3 to TRBJ2-1, with a tentative D call TRBD2 (6 bases). Germline V gene sequence: CDR1 SGHTA, CDR2 FQGTGA. The CDR3 is 14 residues long. Trimming pared 3 bases from V and 5 bases from J, leaving 11 bases between. CDR3 sequence reads: CASSLGGTDNEQFF. CDR3 sequence (DNA): TGTGCCAGCAGCTTGGGGGGTACGGACAATGAGCAGTTCTTC.

CDR3 DNA: TGCGCCAGCAGCCAAGGATACTCAGGGACGAACACCGGGGAGCTGTTTTTT. Translated, it gives CASSQGYSGTNTGELFF. V and J are TRBV4-3 and TRBJ2-2; D might be TRBD1 (5 bases). Germline V CDR1 and CDR2: LGHNA, YSLEER. V lost 1 base and J 0 bases, leaving 12 bases between the germline ends. The CDR3 loop spans 17 amino acids.

CDR3 in amino acids: CASSLKGRGLSTDTQYF. The CDR3 DNA is TGTGCCAGCAGCTTAAAAGGGCGGGGGCTTAGCACAGATACGCAGTATTTT. The rearrangement links TRBV7-9 to TRBJ2-3, with TRBD2 as a possible D gene (7 bases). The germline V gene encodes CDR1 SEHNR and CDR2 FQNEAQ (reference sequence). CDR3 length equals 17 residues. Trimming removed 2 bases from V and 0 bases from J, with 15 bases in between.

This clone was detected only once. The chain has TRBV7-2 and TRBJ2-5, with a weak D call TRBD2 (6 bases). The CDR3 runs to 14 residues. Germline values: CDR1 SGHTA, CDR2 FQGNSA. V was trimmed by 5 bases and J by 2 bases, leaving 12 bases between them. The CDR3 nucleotides read TGTGCCAGCAGCACGAGCGGGTTTCAAGAGACCCAGTACTTC. This translates into CASSTSGFQETQYF.

V and J are TRBV5-1 and TRBJ2-3, with D possibly being TRBD2 (6 bases). CDR1 SGHRS and CDR2 YFSETQ come from the germline V gene. CDR3 length: 16 residues. V lost 0 bases, J lost 3 bases, and 14 bases lay in between. The CDR3 loop is CASSLALVGRTDTQYF. CDR3 bases: TGCGCCAGCAGCTTGGCCCTCGTAGGGAGGACAGATACGCAGTATTTT.

CDR3 protein: CASSPLIITGELFF. CDR3 DNA: TGTGCCAGCTCACCACTTATTATCACCGGGGAGCTGTTTTTT. The gene calls are TRBV18 and TRBJ2-2; no clear D gene. This CDR3 has 14 residues. Trimming took 1 base from V and 4 from J, leaving 7 bases between them. CDR1 and CDR2 (germline): KGHSH, LQKENI.

The CDR3 is CASSRHTNNSPLHF. The CDR3 DNA is TGTGCCAGCAGCCGCCACACCAATAATTCACCCCTCCACTTT. The rearrangement links TRBV3-1 (or the pseudogene TRBV3-2) to TRBJ1-6; no firm D call. Germline V gives CDR1 LGHDT, CDR2 YNNKEL (reference sequence). The CDR3 is 14 residues long. Trimming shortened V by 4 bases and J by 5 bases, and 9 bases separated the two germline ends.

V gene TRBV4-1 combines with J gene TRBJ2-7; D uncertain. The CDR3 runs to 14 residues. Germline V gene data show CDR1 as MGHRA and CDR2 as YSYEKL. With 1 base removed from V and 6 bases from J, the gap between germline ends came to 13 bases. The CDR3 protein is CASSQGFRSPEQYF. The CDR3 DNA is TGCGCCAGCAGCCAAGGGTTTAGGAGTCCCGAGCAGTACTTC.

This rearrangement joins TRBV14 to TRBJ2-7; 7 nucleotides line up with TRBD1. This CDR3 comprises 16 residues. V was pared by 0 bases and J by 4 bases, with 9 bases of the junction left unmatched. Germline V gives CDR1 SGHDN, CDR2 FVKESK. CDR3 amino acids: CASSQDLTQGVYEQYV. CDR3 bases: TGTGCCAGCAGCCAAGATCTAACTCAGGGGGTGTACGAGCAGTACGTC.

This clone was seen a handful of times. The CDR3 here is CASSSDSYIDNSPLHF. Here the CDR3 DNA reads TGTGCCAGCAGCTCGGACAGTTACATCGATAATTCACCCCTCCACTTT. The chain combines TRBV7-9 with TRBJ1-6; D may be TRBD1 (6 bases). With 4 bases removed from V and 5 bases from J, the gap between germline ends came to 15 bases. CDR1 is SEHNR and CDR2 is FQNEAQ in the germline V gene (reference sequence). There are 16 residues in the CDR3.

The gene calls are TRBV28 and TRBJ2-7, with a weak D call TRBD1 (6 bases). Germline CDR1 and CDR2: MDHEN and SYDVKM. The CDR3 has 13 amino acids. V was cut by 6 bases and J by 2 bases, with 11 bases left in between. In DNA form, the CDR3 reads TGTGCCAGCAGGACAGGACCTACCTACGAGCAGTACTTC. Translation: CASRTGPTYEQYF.

V usage is TRBV29-1 and J usage is TRBJ2-3, with TRBD2 matching over 9 bases. There are 15 residues in the CDR3. V lost 3 bases and J lost 6; bases outside the gene matches: 10. Germline values: CDR1 SQVTM, CDR2 ANQGSEA. CDR3 bases: TGCAGCGTTGACACCCGGGGACTAGCTTTGGATACGCAGTATTTT. It codes for CSVDTRGLALDTQYF.

V is TRBV19 and J is TRBJ1-5; no definite D call. V was pared by 3 bases and J by 6 bases, with 12 bases between. The CDR3 sequence is 14 residues long. Per germline, CDR1 LNHDA and CDR2 SQIVND (reference sequence). The CDR3 sequence is CASSMPGLRQPQHF. The CDR3 region has the DNA TGTGCCAGTAGTATGCCCGGGTTGCGTCAGCCCCAGCATTTT.

The rearrangement links TRBV24-1 to TRBJ2-1; D is perhaps TRBD2 (6 bases). The V end was cut by 4 bases, the J end by 10 bases, with 10 bases between. CDR1 and CDR2 (germline): KGHDR, SFDVKD. This CDR3 is built from 12 residues. The CDR3 DNA reads TGTGCCACCAGTGACCCTGGAGGGGAGCAGTTCTTC. It specifies CATSDPGGEQFF.

The genes are TRBV5-4 and TRBJ1-1, with TRBD1 as a possible D gene (5 bases). Trimming removed 0 bases at V and 5 bases at J, with 14 bases between. This CDR3 contains 15 residues. Germline loops: CDR1 SGHNT, CDR2 YYREEE (reference sequence). CDR3 sequence reads: CASSLEAGYNTEAFF. In DNA form, the CDR3 reads TGTGCCAGCAGCTTGGAGGCAGGGTATAATACTGAAGCTTTCTTT.

The V and J genes are TRBV27 and TRBJ1-5; 10 nucleotides line up with TRBD1. Per the germline V gene, CDR1 is MNHEY and CDR2 is SMNVEV (reference sequence). The CDR3 sequence is 16 residues long. Trimming cost V 2 bases and J 2 bases; bases outside gene matches: 3. In nucleotides, the CDR3 is TGTGCCAGCAGTTTACGCGGGACAGGGGGCAATCAGCCCCAGCATTTT. Residues: CASSLRGTGGNQPQHF.

This chain connects TRBV28 to TRBJ1-4; D not certain. The CDR3 spans 15 residues. The V gene's germline CDR1 is MDHEN and CDR2 SYDVKM. V dropped 5 bases and J dropped 6 bases, with 16 bases sitting between them. CDR3 residues: CASSPMLSRDEKLFF. The CDR3 region has the DNA TGTGCCAGCAGTCCCATGTTGTCGAGGGATGAAAAACTGTTTTTT.

This clone was counted a few times. J is TRBJ1-1 and V is TRBV5-1; 7 positions agree with TRBD1. With 2 bases clipped from V and 3 bases from J, the junction kept 1 base outside the gene matches. Germline V CDR1 and CDR2: SGHRS, YFSETQ. The CDR3 has 13 residues. CDR3 bases: TGCGCCAGCAGCTTTACAGGGGACACTGAAGCTTTCTTT. Protein product: CASSFTGDTEAFF.

Only one count was recorded for this clone. The J gene is TRBJ2-7, the V gene TRBV28; TRBD2 is a possible D gene (5 bases). From germline, CDR1 is MDHEN and CDR2 SYDVKM. Trimming shortened V by 7 bases and J by 6 bases, and 19 bases separated the two germline ends. The CDR3 has 14 amino acids. The CDR3 spells CASTHRAPRVEQYV. The CDR3 DNA reads TGTGCCAGCACTCACCGGGCACCGAGGGTCGAGCAGTACGTC.

The table lists this clone with a few counts. The chain combines TRBV2 with TRBJ1-4; TRBD1 aligns across 7 bases. The CDR3 totals 15 residues. The V segment lost 8 bases and the J segment 0 bases; nucleotides outside the gene matches: 6. Germline-derived CDR1 and CDR2 are SNHLY and FYNNEI. The CDR3 sequence: CASRGQFATNEKLFF. In DNA, the CDR3 is TGTGCCAGCCGGGGACAGTTTGCAACTAATGAAAAACTGTTTTTT.